A selection of T cell receptor beta chains follows, all from one sample in a study of tumor-infiltrating lymphocytes in localized non-small cell lung cancer. The repertoire was sequenced with immunoSEQ multiplex PCR; TCRdb's copy has only in-frame clones and lacks some. The sample lists approximately 3,000 clones, roughly 77% occurring once. Specimen: uninvolved lung tissue not adjacent to the tumor. The receptors were sampled from a human donor with non-small cell lung cancer. The CDR3 runs from the conserved cysteine through the conserved F or W. The D gene is left open where the match is weak. Rows may omit the clone size; those that give it use once, few, many or a size class.

TGTGCCATCAGCGCACAGGAGAAGGGGTTTAATTCACCCCTCCACTTT | CAISAQEKGFNSPLHF | TRBV10-3 | NA | 16 | TRBJ1-6 | NA
TGTGCCAGCAGCTTTAGCGGGGGGTCTAGCACAGATACGCAGTATTTT | CASSFSGGSSTDTQYF | TRBV5-6 | TRBD2 | 16 | TRBJ2-3 | NA
TGTGCCAGCAGCGAGGGACAGAGTACGAATCAGCCCCAGCATTTT | CASSEGQSTNQPQHF | TRBV7-2 | TRBD1 | 15 | TRBJ1-5 | few
TGTGCCAGCAGACTAGGACTAACCCTTCGAGAGACCCAGTACTTC | CASRLGLTLRETQYF | TRBV6-5 | NA | 15 | TRBJ2-5 | few
TGTGCCAGCAGCCTTCGAGAAGATCAACCTTTCTTT | CASSLREDQPFF | TRBV5-6 | NA | 12 | TRBJ1-1 | NA
TGTGCCAGCAGCGTAGGGAACACAGATACGCAGTATTTT | CASSVGNTDTQYF | TRBV9 | NA | 13 | TRBJ2-3 | NA
TGTGCCAGCAGCCTCGCTTTCGGCACTGAAGCTTTCTTT | CASSLAFGTEAFF | TRBV11-3 | NA | 13 | TRBJ1-1 | large
TGTGCCACCAGCAGAGATGCGGACGGTAATGAAAAACTGTTTTTT | CATSRDADGNEKLFF | TRBV15 | NA | 15 | TRBJ1-4 | NA
TGTGCCAGCAGCTTAGGAGGGGCTCGGGGCTACACCTTC | CASSLGGARGYTF | TRBV7-9 | NA | 13 | TRBJ1-2 | large
TGTGCCAGCAGCTTAATCGGGGGCGAGCAGTACTTC | CASSLIGGEQYF | TRBV7-6 | NA | 12 | TRBJ2-7 | NA
TGTGCCAGCAGCTTAGGTGGAGGGTTCGGGGATGGCTACACCTTC | CASSLGGGFGDGYTF | TRBV7-2 | NA | 15 | TRBJ1-2 | NA
TGTGCCAGCAGCCAAAGTGCCGGGGCAAACAATGAGCAGTTCTTC | CASSQSAGANNEQFF | TRBV14 | NA | 15 | TRBJ2-1 | NA
TGTGCCAGCAGCGCCGTAGCGGGGCGGGGAGATACGCAGTATTTT | CASSAVAGRGDTQYF | TRBV6-1 | TRBD2 | 15 | TRBJ2-3 | NA
TGTGCCAGTAGTATAGACGGGGCAGGGTTCACCGGGGAGCTGTTTTTT | CASSIDGAGFTGELFF | TRBV19 | NA | 16 | TRBJ2-2 | NA
TGTGCCAGCACCACAGACCTCAGGGACGAGAATGGCTACACCTTC | CASTTDLRDENGYTF | TRBV5-6 | NA | 15 | TRBJ1-2 | NA
TGTGCCAGCAGCTTGGCCACAGGGGGGCTTTACTACGAGCAGTACTTC | CASSLATGGLYYEQYF | TRBV5-5 | TRBD1 | 16 | TRBJ2-7 | NA
TGTGCCAGCAGCTTGTCGTATTGGGGCGGGGTGAACACAGATACGCAGTATTTT | CASSLSYWGGVNTDTQYF | TRBV5-6 | NA | 18 | TRBJ2-3 | NA
TGTGCCAGCAGCTTAGAGGCTCGGTTCAGGGACTACGAGCAGTACTTC | CASSLEARFRDYEQYF | TRBV7-6 | NA | 16 | TRBJ2-7 | NA
TGTGCCAGCAGCGTCAGCCAGGTGGGGACCGGGGAGCTGTTTTTT | CASSVSQVGTGELFF | TRBV9 | NA | 15 | TRBJ2-2 | once
TGTGCCAGCAGCTTAGGGACAAAAGAGACCCAGTACTTC | CASSLGTKETQYF | TRBV11-2 | NA | 13 | TRBJ2-5 | NA
TGTGCCAGCTCAGGAGGAAGCAATCAGCCCCAGCATTTT | CASSGGSNQPQHF | TRBV6-5 | NA | 13 | TRBJ1-5 | few
TGCGCCAGCAGCCAAGTACAGGGATTTGGGAATGAGCAGTTCTTC | CASSQVQGFGNEQFF | TRBV4-1 | NA | 15 | TRBJ2-1 | NA
TGTGCCACCAGCCCGCACCTAGCGGGAGCTGGAAATGAGCAGTTCTTC | CATSPHLAGAGNEQFF | TRBV15 | TRBD2 | 16 | TRBJ2-1 | once
TGTGCCAGCAGCTTAGCGTCTAGCGGGAGCACAGATACGCAGTATTTT | CASSLASSGSTDTQYF | TRBV7-8 | TRBD2 | 16 | TRBJ2-3 | NA
TGTGCCAGTAGTATGGGCGGGAGCTCCTACAATGAGCAGTTCTTC | CASSMGGSSYNEQFF | TRBV19 | TRBD2 | 15 | TRBJ2-1 | NA
TGCGCCAGCAGTGAAGGTAGTAGCGGGGGAATTATCACAGATACGCAGTATTTT | CASSEGSSGGIITDTQYF | TRBV10-1 | TRBD2 | 18 | TRBJ2-3 | medium-sized
TGTGCCAGCAGTTCAAAAGAGACCCAGTACTTC | CASSSKETQYF | TRBV27 | NA | 11 | TRBJ2-5 | NA
TGTGCCAGCAGCTTTTGGGGGATGAACACTGAAGCTTTCTTT | CASSFWGMNTEAFF | TRBV7-9 | NA | 14 | TRBJ1-1 | NA
TGTGCCAGCCTCCGAGGGTGCCGAAAGACCTATGGCTACACCTTC | CASLRGCRKTYGYTF | TRBV7-7 | NA | 15 | TRBJ1-2 | NA
TGTGCCTGGCTGGGACTTAGCTCCTACGAGCAGTACTTC | CAWLGLSSYEQYF | TRBV30 | NA | 13 | TRBJ2-7 | NA
TGTGCCAGCAGCCCCCGTCTGCGGCAAGAGACCCAGTACTTC | CASSPRLRQETQYF | TRBV14 | NA | 14 | TRBJ2-5 | NA
TGTGCCATCAGAGGACAGCTGGGTCAAGAAAAACTGTTTTTT | CAIRGQLGQEKLFF | TRBV10-3 | NA | 14 | TRBJ1-4 | NA
TGCGCCAGCAGCCTTGGGGACGGGAATCAGCCCCAGCATTTT | CASSLGDGNQPQHF | TRBV5-1 | NA | 14 | TRBJ1-5 | NA
TGTGCCAGCAGCAACAGAGAGAACACCGGGGAGCTGTTTTTT | CASSNRENTGELFF | TRBV2 | NA | 14 | TRBJ2-2 | once
TGTGCCAGCAGTTTCCAGGGGGGTTCCGACACCGGGGAGCTGTTTTTT | CASSFQGGSDTGELFF | TRBV6-5 | NA | 16 | TRBJ2-2 | NA
TGTGCCATCACCCCGGGGGCAAGGGTAGATGGCTACACCTTC | CAITPGARVDGYTF | TRBV10-3 | NA | 14 | TRBJ1-2 | NA
TGTGCCAGCAGCTTAGAGCGATTTGAAGCTTTCTTT | CASSLERFEAFF | TRBV7-9 | NA | 12 | TRBJ1-1 | large
TGTGCCAGTAGTATTCGTCGGTCTAATGAAAAACTGTTTTTT | CASSIRRSNEKLFF | TRBV19 | NA | 14 | TRBJ1-4 | NA
TGTGCCAGCAGTTCAACAGGGGGCTTGAACTATGGCTACACCTTC | CASSSTGGLNYGYTF | TRBV27 | TRBD1 | 15 | TRBJ1-2 | NA
TGTGCCAGCAGTTTAGACAGATGGACTAGCGGCAATGAGCAGTTCTTC | CASSLDRWTSGNEQFF | TRBV27 | TRBD2 | 16 | TRBJ2-1 | NA